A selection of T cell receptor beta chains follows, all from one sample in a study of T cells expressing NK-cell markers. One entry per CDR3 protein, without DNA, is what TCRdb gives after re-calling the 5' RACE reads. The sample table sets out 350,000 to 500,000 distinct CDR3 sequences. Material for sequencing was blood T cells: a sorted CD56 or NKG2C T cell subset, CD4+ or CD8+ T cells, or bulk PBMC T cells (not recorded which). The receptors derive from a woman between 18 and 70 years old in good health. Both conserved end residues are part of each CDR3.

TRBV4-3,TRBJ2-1,CASSLLAGGNYNEQFF
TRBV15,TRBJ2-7,CATSRGPDREYEQYF
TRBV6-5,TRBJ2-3,CASSYLTRTDTQYF
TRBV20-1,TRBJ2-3,CSARAFASGGPSTQDTQYF
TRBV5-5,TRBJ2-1,CASSLTGWGQFF
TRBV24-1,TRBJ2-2,CATSDVAGGPDTGELFF
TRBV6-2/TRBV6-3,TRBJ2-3,CASSYGVDTQYF
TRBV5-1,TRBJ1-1,CASSLVWGASVMNTEAFF
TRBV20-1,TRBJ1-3,CSARTGANSGNTIYF
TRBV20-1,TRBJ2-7,CSASPGRLGYEQYF
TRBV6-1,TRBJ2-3,CASSEGGWASTDTQYF
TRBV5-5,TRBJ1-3,CASSTDPGSGNTIYF
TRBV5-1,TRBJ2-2,CASSFRGTNTGELFF
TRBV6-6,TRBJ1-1,CASRPTGVTEAFF